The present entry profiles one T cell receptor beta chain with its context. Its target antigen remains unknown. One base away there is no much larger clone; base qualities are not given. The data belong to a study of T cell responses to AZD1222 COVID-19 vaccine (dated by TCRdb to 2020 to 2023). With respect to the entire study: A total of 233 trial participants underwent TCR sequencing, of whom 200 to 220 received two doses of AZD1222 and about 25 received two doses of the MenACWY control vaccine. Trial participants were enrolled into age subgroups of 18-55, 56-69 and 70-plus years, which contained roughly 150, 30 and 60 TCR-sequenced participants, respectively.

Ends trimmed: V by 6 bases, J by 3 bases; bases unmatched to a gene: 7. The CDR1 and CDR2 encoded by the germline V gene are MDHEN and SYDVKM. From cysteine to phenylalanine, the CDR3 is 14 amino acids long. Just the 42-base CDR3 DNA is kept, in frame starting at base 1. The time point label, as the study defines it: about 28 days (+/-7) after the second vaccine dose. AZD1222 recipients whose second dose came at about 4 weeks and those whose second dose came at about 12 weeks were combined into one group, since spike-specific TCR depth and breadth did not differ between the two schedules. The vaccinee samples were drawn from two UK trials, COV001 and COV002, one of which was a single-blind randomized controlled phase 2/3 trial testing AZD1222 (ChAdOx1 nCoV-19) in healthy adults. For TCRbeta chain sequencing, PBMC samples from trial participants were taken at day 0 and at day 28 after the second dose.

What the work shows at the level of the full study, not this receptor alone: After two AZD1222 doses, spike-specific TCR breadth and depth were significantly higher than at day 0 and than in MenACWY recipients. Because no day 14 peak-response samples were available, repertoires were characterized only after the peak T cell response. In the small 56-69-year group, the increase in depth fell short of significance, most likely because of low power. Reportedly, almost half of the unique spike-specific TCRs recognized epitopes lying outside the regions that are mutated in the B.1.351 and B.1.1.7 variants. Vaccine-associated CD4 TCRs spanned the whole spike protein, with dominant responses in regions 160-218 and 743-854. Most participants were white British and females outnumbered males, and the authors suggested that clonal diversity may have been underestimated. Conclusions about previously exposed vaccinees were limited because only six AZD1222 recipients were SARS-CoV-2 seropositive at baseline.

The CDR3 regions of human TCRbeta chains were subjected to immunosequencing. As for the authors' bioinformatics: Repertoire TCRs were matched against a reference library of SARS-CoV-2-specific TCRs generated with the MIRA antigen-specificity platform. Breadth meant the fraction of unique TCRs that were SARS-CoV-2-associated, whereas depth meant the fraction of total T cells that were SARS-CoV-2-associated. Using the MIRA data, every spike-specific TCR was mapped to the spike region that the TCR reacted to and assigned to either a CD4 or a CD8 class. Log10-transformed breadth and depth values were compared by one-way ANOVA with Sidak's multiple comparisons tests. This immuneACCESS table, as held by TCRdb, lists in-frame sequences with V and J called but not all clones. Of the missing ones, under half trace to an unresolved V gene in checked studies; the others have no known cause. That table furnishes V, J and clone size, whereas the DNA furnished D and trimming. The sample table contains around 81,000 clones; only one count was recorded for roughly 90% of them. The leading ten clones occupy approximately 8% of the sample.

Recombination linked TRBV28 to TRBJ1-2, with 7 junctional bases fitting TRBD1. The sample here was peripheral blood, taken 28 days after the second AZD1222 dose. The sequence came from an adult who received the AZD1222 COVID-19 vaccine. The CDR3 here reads CASSGLRGDYGYTF. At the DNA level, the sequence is TGTGCCAGCAGCGGCCTCAGGGGGGACTATGGCTACACCTTC.